A single sample gave rise to the 26 T cell receptor beta chains below, sequenced in a study of breast tumors, draining lymph nodes, adjacent tissues. Each CDR3 protein gets one entry after TCRdb re-called the multiplex PCR reads with MiXCR. In the table there are more than 15,000 distinct CDR3 sequences, over 55% of which are singletons. Specimen: tumor-adjacent breast tissue. Receptors were obtained from a female donor with breast cancer. Some clones in this sample may be carry-over from other donors' samples.

The chain joins TRBV7-8 to TRBJ1-6; unclear D gene. Germline V lookup: CDR1 SGHVS, CDR2 FQNEAQ. V was pared by 1 base and J by 5 bases, with 9 bases between. The CDR3 spans 15 residues. The CDR3 DNA sequence: TGTGCCAGCAGCTTAGTATCGGTGAATAATTCACCCCTCCACTTT. This codes for CASSLVSVNNSPLHF.

Concerning this clonotype: At one of its ends the junction is not consistent with the germline gene, which may arise from a read error. The chain employs TRBV7-4 and TRBJ1-3, with 9 positions matching TRBD1. The CDR3 is 15 residues long. Germline values: CDR1 SGHVT, CDR2 SQSDAQ. CDR3 nucleotides: TGCGCCAGCAGCCCCGGGACAGGGTCTGGAAACACCATATATTTT. Translating it yields CASSPGTGSGNTIYF.

The rearrangement uses TRBV24-1 and TRBJ1-5; D gene ambiguous. The CDR3 contains 14 residues. CDR1 and CDR2 from the germline V gene are KGHDR and SFDVKD. The V end lost 5 bases, the J end lost 4 bases, and 11 bases lay between the germline ends. The chain's CDR3 is CATSGRYGNQPQHF. DNA for the CDR3: TGTGCCACCAGTGGCAGGTACGGAAATCAGCCCCAGCATTTT.

This sequence joins TRBV5-6 and TRBJ1-6; 8 bases are a match to TRBD1. V dropped 4 bases and J dropped 10; count of bases not matched to a gene: 10. Germline CDR1 is SGHDT and CDR2 is YYEEEE. The CDR3 is 15 residues long. The CDR3 here is CASSQRTGTGSPLHF. The CDR3 DNA follows: TGTGCCAGCAGCCAACGGACAGGGACAGGATCACCCCTCCACTTT.

This clonotype appeared a few times. The rearrangement joins TRBV7-3 to TRBJ2-1; D ambiguous. Trimming pared 3 bases from V and 5 bases from J, leaving 8 bases between. Germline V gives CDR1 SGHTA, CDR2 FQGTGA. The CDR3 is made up of 13 amino acids. In DNA, the CDR3 is TGTGCCAGCAGCTTCGGACGAGACAATGAGCAGTTCTTC. Its translation is CASSFGRDNEQFF. Complete variable domain (other parts from reference TRBV7-3 and TRBJ2-1): GAGVSQTPSNKVTEKGKYVELRCDPISGHTALYWYRQSLGQGPEFLIYFQGTGAADDSGLPNDRFFAVRPEGSVSTLKIQRTERGDSAVYLCASSFGRDNEQFFGPGTRLTVL.

This clonotype occurred many times. The chain joins TRBV5-1 to TRBJ2-3; 14 bases are a match to TRBD2. The CDR3 has 18 residues. Germline V gives CDR1 SGHRS, CDR2 YFSETQ. Germline trimming cut 2 bases from V and 0 bases from J; bases unmatched to any gene: 5. In nucleotides, the CDR3 is TGCGCCAGCAGCTTAGGGACTAGCGGGGGCCTAAGCACAGATACGCAGTATTTT. Its protein product is CASSLGTSGGLSTDTQYF.

Comment on this clonotype: The germline gene is not matched at one end of the junction; a read error may be the cause. The V and J genes are TRBV7-3 and TRBJ1-4; weak D call: TRBD1 (6 bases). The germline gives CDR1 SGHTA, CDR2 FQGTGA. The CDR3 runs to 13 residues. The CDR3 sequence is CASRGSRGFTPPF. CDR3 nucleotide sequence: TGTGCCAGCAGGGGGAGCAGGGGTTTCACCCCTCCTTTT. The entire variable domain, with the rest obtained from reference TRBV7-3 and TRBJ1-4, is as follows: GAGVSQTPSNKVTEKGKYVELRCDPISGHTALYWYRQSLGQGPEFLIYFQGTGAADDSGLPNDRFFAVRPEGSVSTLKIQRTERGDSAVYLCASRGSRGFTPPFGSGTQLSVL.

By sample fraction, this clonotype is medium-sized (0.01 to 0.1%). This chain uses TRBV6-2 or TRBV6-3 with TRBJ2-3, with a tentative D call TRBD2 (6 bases). The V end lost 6 bases, the J end lost 0 bases, and 13 bases lay between the germline ends. This CDR3 spans 15 amino acids. Germline CDR1 and CDR2: MNHEY and SVGEGT. The chain's CDR3 is CASSPGLLSTDTQYF. CDR3 nucleotide sequence: TGTGCCAGCAGCCCCGGACTACTTAGCACAGATACGCAGTATTTT.

The genes are TRBV6-1 and TRBJ2-7; the match to TRBD1 covers 7 bases. The trim removed 8 bases at V and 0 bases at J, leaving 10 bases unmatched. CDR3 length: 15 amino acids. Germline loops: CDR1 MNHNS, CDR2 SASEGT. For the CDR3, the DNA is TGTGCCAGCGAAAGGGACAGTCGAAGCTCCTACGAGCAGTACTTC. This gives the protein CASERDSRSSYEQYF.

This chain joins TRBV7-2 and TRBJ1-3; TRBD1 matches at 8 bases. Losses at the gene ends were 5 bases for V and 2 bases for J; bases not matched to a gene: 14. There are 18 residues in the CDR3. Germline V gives CDR1 SGHTA, CDR2 FQGNSA. CDR3 bases: TGTGCCAGCAGCCAAAATAGACAGGGGCCGTTCACTGGAAACACCATATATTTT. It codes for CASSQNRQGPFTGNTIYF.

V is TRBV7-9 and J is TRBJ1-4; D is ambiguous. Between the trimmed V and J ends, which lost 4 bases and 4 bases, there was a span of 16 bases. Per germline, CDR1 SEHNR and CDR2 FQNEAQ (reference sequence). The CDR3 consists of 16 residues. The CDR3 sequence is CASSSTRTGFNEKLFF. CDR3 sequence (DNA): TGTGCCAGCAGCTCAACTCGGACGGGGTTTAATGAAAAACTGTTTTTT.

V gene TRBV20-1 combines with J gene TRBJ2-7; 9 bases map to TRBD1. The CDR3 is 16 residues long. Germline trimming cut 0 bases from V and 3 bases from J; bases unmatched to any gene: 9. The germline V gene encodes CDR1 DFQATT and CDR2 SNEGSKA (reference sequence). The CDR3 nucleotides are TGCAGTGCTAGAGATCAGGGGGACAGGGACCTCTACGAGCAGTACTTC. It is translated as CSARDQGDRDLYEQYF.

The chain couples TRBV29-1 to TRBJ1-4; D perhaps matches TRBD1 (6 bases). V lost 6 bases, J lost 3 bases, and 14 bases lay in between. Germline V gives CDR1 SQVTM, CDR2 ANQGSEA. The CDR3 runs to 14 residues. The DNA of the CDR3 is TGCAGCGTGACGCTCAGGGGATCTAATGAAAAACTGTTTTTT. Translation gives CSVTLRGSNEKLFF.

About this clonotype: An end of the junction does not agree with germline; a read error may underlie this. J is TRBJ2-1 and V is TRBV2; D unclear. Germline V gene sequence: CDR1 SNHLY, CDR2 FYNNEI. This CDR3 has 15 residues. The CDR3 sequence is CASGDGFLSDNEQFF. DNA of the CDR3: TGTGCCAGCGGTGATGGTTTCTTGTCTGACAATGAGCAGTTCTTC.

This clonotype is labeled as medium-sized. The chain couples TRBV20-1 to TRBJ2-7; D gene unclear. Trimming shortened V by 7 bases and J by 1 base, and 11 bases separated the two germline ends. The germline CDR1 and CDR2 sequences are DFQATT and SNEGSKA (reference sequence). The CDR3 is 12 amino acids. CDR3 region: CSVSGLSYEQYF. CDR3 nucleotide sequence: TGCAGTGTTTCAGGTTTGTCCTACGAGCAGTACTTC.

The rearrangement uses TRBV11-3 and TRBJ1-2; D may be TRBD1 (6 bases). V dropped 5 bases and J dropped 4 bases, with 17 bases sitting between them. CDR1 and CDR2 (germline): SGHNT, YENEEA. This CDR3 spans 15 amino acids. The DNA of the CDR3 is TGTGCCAGCAGCACTAACTTCGGACAGCTCTATGGCTACACCTTC. Protein product: CASSTNFGQLYGYTF.

The J gene is TRBJ2-5, the V gene TRBV11-2, with 16 bases fitting TRBD2. The trim removed 5 bases at V and 6 bases at J, leaving 9 bases unmatched. The CDR3 contains 17 residues. The germline V gene encodes CDR1 SGHAT and CDR2 FQNNGV. For the CDR3, the DNA is TGTGCCAGCAGCCAAGCGGGACTAGCGGGGGGGCCACAGACCCAGTACTTC. It encodes CASSQAGLAGGPQTQYF.

The sample holds a few counts of this clonotype. The chain links TRBV5-5 to TRBJ1-5; D perhaps matches TRBD1 (6 bases). Germline CDR1 is SGHKS and CDR2 is YYEKEE (reference sequence). V shed 0 bases and J shed 0 bases, with 10 bases lying between them. This CDR3 spans 16 amino acids. The CDR3 region is CASSLVGGDSNQPQHF. The DNA for the CDR3 is TGTGCCAGCAGCTTGGTAGGGGGGGATAGCAATCAGCCCCAGCATTTT.

This chain uses TRBV10-1 with TRBJ1-1; 8 bases fit TRBD1. The length of the CDR3 is 14 residues. Germline trimming cut 4 bases from V and 1 base from J; bases unmatched to any gene: 2. Germline V gene lookup returns CDR1 WNHNN and CDR2 SYGVQD (reference sequence). The CDR3 loop is CASSGGQGNTEAFF. The CDR3 bases are TGCGCCAGCAGTGGCGGACAGGGGAACACTGAAGCTTTCTTT.

This clonotype came up many times. The J gene is TRBJ1-1, the V gene TRBV12-3 or TRBV12-4, with D possibly TRBD1 on 6 matching bases. CDR3 size: 14 residues. The V gene lost 4 bases and the J gene lost 0 bases, with 9 bases spanning the gap. The CDR3 loop is CASSSRTVNTEAFF. In DNA, the CDR3 is TGTGCCAGCAGTTCCCGGACAGTGAACACTGAAGCTTTCTTT.

The sample holds one count of this clonotype. A read error may produce the germline difference seen at one junction end. The gene calls are TRBV7-7 and TRBJ2-1; TRBD1 matches at 8 bases. Per the germline V gene, CDR1 is SSHAT and CDR2 is FNYEAQ (reference sequence). This CDR3 is built from 15 residues. The CDR3 coding sequence is TGTGCTAGCAGCGTTGGACAGGGTTGGAACAATGAGCAGTTCTTC. It yields the protein CASSVGQGWNNEQFF.

This clonotype is labeled as medium-sized. The chain has TRBV7-9 and TRBJ1-3, with D maybe TRBD1 (5 bases). Germline V CDR1 and CDR2: SEHNR, FQNEAQ (reference sequence). The CDR3 has 14 amino acids. V shed 1 base and J shed 4 bases, with 8 bases lying between them. CDR3 bases: TGTGCCAGCAGCTTAGGACAGTCGGGAAACACCATATATTTT. Protein: CASSLGQSGNTIYF. The complete variable domain, with remaining parts taken from reference TRBV7-9 and TRBJ1-3, reads DTGVSQNPRHKITKRGQNVTFRCDPISEHNRLYWYRQTLGQGPEFLTYFQNEAQLEKSRLLSDRFSAERPKGSFSTLEIQRTEQGDSAMYLCASSLGQSGNTIYFGEGSWLTVV.

The chain recombines TRBV13 with TRBJ2-2, with a weak D call TRBD2 (5 bases). The length of the CDR3 is 14 residues. CDR1 PRHDT and CDR2 FYEKMQ come from the germline V gene (reference sequence). V gave up 10 bases and J gave up 2 bases, with 14 bases separating them. CDR3 region: CAIKRRANTGELFF. The CDR3 DNA reads TGTGCCATCAAGCGGCGGGCCAACACCGGGGAGCTGTTTTTT.

This clonotype was seen at least ten times. Possible read error: a much larger clone is one base away. This chain connects TRBV20-1 to TRBJ2-7; 10 bases agree with TRBD2. Losses at the gene ends were 5 bases for V and 6 bases for J; bases not matched to a gene: 10. The V gene's germline CDR1 is DFQATT and CDR2 SNEGSKA (reference sequence). This CDR3 has 14 residues. CDR3: CSAGTSGETSEQYF. CDR3 in DNA: TGCAGTGCTGGCACTAGCGGGGAAACCTCCGAGCAGTACTTC.

The chain uses TRBV20-1 and TRBJ1-2, with a weak D call TRBD1 (6 bases). V gave up 1 base and J gave up 4 bases, with 13 bases separating them. Germline V gives CDR1 DFQATT, CDR2 SNEGSKA (reference sequence). This CDR3 contains 14 residues. The DNA of the CDR3 is TGCAGTGCTAGAGGTGACGACAGGATCTATGGCTACACCTTC. The encoded protein is CSARGDDRIYGYTF.

The chain joins TRBV5-1 to TRBJ2-2; 7 bases agree with TRBD1. CDR3 length: 15 amino acids. V lost 4 bases, J lost 1 base, and 4 bases stayed unmatched. Germline V gene data show CDR1 as SGHRS and CDR2 as YFSETQ. The CDR3 DNA reads TGCGCCAGCAGCCTCAGACAGGGGAACACCGGGGAGCTGTTTTTT. This gives the protein CASSLRQGNTGELFF.